The text below deals with one T cell receptor (beta chain). What it recognizes is unknown. CDR3 length: 19 amino acids. The sample comes from a study of siplizumab effects on memory and regulatory T cells. The study, taken as a whole, reports: Alloreactive sequences tracing back to unstimulated CD4+ memory cells were significantly reduced by siplizumab. Few alloreactive clones mapped to unstimulated subsets.

The data were produced by immunoSEQ multiplex PCR, yet TCRdb's version contains in-frame clones alone and is incomplete. Counted here are over 65,000 clones, 90% to 95% occurring once; the ten biggest clones make up over 4%. The rearrangement links TRBV21-1 to TRBJ2-6; the D segment call TRBD1 is taken from the table without a DNA check. TRBV21-1 has pseudogene status. Source material: CD8+ T cells sorted from blood. This clonotype was obtained from a human donor in good health. The CDR3 coding sequence is TGTGCCAGCAGCCCGACCCCGGGACAGGGCTTCTCCGGGGCCAACGTCCTGACTTTC. Translation gives CASSPTPGQGFSGANVLTF.